This T cell receptor beta chain came from a study of technical replicates of blood from several donors. The V gene's germline CDR1 is ENHRY and CDR2 SYGVKD. The CDR3 loop spans 14 amino acids. The V segment lost 10 bases and the J segment 1 base; nucleotides outside the gene matches: 5. Generated by immunoSEQ multiplex PCR, the TCRdb table keeps only in-frame clones and is missing some. The sample contains 75,000 to 100,000 clones, about 95% of which appear only once. This TCR was recovered from a human donor in good health. V usage is TRBV10-3 and J usage is TRBJ2-2; 8 positions agree with TRBD1. Sequenced: T cells isolated from PBMCs. CDR3 coding DNA: TGTGCCACCATGGGACAGGAGAACACCGGGGAGCTGTTTTTT. It translates to CATMGQENTGELFF.